This is a list of T cell receptor beta chains from one sample in a study of beta chain features in type 1 diabetes. The assay was immunoSEQ multiplex PCR, and TCRdb's table has in-frame clones only and misses some. Counted here are hundreds of thousands of clones, roughly a sixth occurring once; the ten biggest clones make up 0.023%. Sequencing was carried out using naive CD4+ T cells from blood. These receptors all stem from a woman younger than 30 in good health. The CDR3 runs from the conserved cysteine through the conserved F or W. The D gene is left open where the match is weak. Some rows mark clone size as missing; the rest say once, few, many or name a class of expanded clone.

clone_size	v_call	j_call	d_call	cdr3_aa	cdr3_nt
-	TRBV5-1	TRBJ2-1	-	CASSWTAQSSYNEQFF	TGCGCCAGCAGCTGGACAGCCCAGAGCTCCTACAATGAGCAGTTCTTC
few	TRBV27	TRBJ2-7	-	CASSLSIGRSYEQYF	TGTGCCAGCAGTTTATCCATCGGGCGATCCTACGAGCAGTACTTC
-	TRBV13	TRBJ2-7	-	CASSPNPSDRAGQYF	TGTGCCAGCAGCCCGAATCCCTCTGACCGCGCCGGGCAGTACTTC
-	TRBV7-9	TRBJ1-2	-	CASRDWGSSGYTF	TGTGCCAGCAGAGATTGGGGGAGTTCTGGCTACACCTTC
few	TRBV5-4	TRBJ1-1	-	CASSFVNTEAFF	TGTGCCAGCAGCTTTGTGAACACTGAAGCTTTCTTT
many	TRBV7-3	TRBJ2-6	-	CASSSGANVLTF	TGTGCCAGCAGCTCTGGGGCCAACGTCCTGACTTTC
few	TRBV27	TRBJ1-4	-	CASSSRRGSEKLFF	TGTGCCAGCAGTTCCCGCAGGGGATCTGAAAAACTGTTTTTT
-	TRBV7-9	TRBJ1-1	-	CASSLQGITEAFF	TGTGCCAGCAGCCTTCAGGGGATCACTGAAGCTTTCTTT
few	TRBV19	TRBJ2-5	-	CASSTVRRRGQQETQYF	TGTGCCAGTAGTACCGTACGGCGGCGAGGACAACAAGAGACCCAGTACTTC
-	TRBV4-3	TRBJ2-7	TRBD2	CASSQDGGGVYEQYF	TGCGCCAGCAGCCAAGACGGCGGGGGGGTCTACGAGCAGTACTTC
-	TRBV10-3	TRBJ2-5	-	CAISESPNLAYQETQYF	TGTGCCATCAGTGAGTCACCTAATTTAGCGTACCAAGAGACCCAGTACTTC
few	TRBV6-5	TRBJ1-4	-	CASSYSFVSQEKKLFF	TGTGCCAGCAGTTACTCGTTCGTATCACAGGAAAAAAAACTGTTTTTT
-	TRBV7-2	TRBJ1-1	-	CASSLGSGVETEAFF	TGTGCCAGCAGCTTAGGGTCAGGGGTGGAAACTGAAGCTTTCTTT
-	TRBV6-5	TRBJ2-7	TRBD2	CASSFVAGARSYEQYF	TGTGCCAGCAGTTTTGTAGCGGGAGCGAGGTCCTACGAGCAGTACTTC
-	TRBV5-4	TRBJ2-5	-	CASSGGYQETQYF	TGTGCCAGCAGCGGGGGGTACCAAGAGACCCAGTACTTC
-	TRBV5-4	TRBJ1-2	TRBD1	CASSFTGTAASITF	TGTGCCAGCAGCTTTACCGGGACAGCGGCTTCGATCACCTTC
-	TRBV5-8	TRBJ2-7	-	CASSLGTIDRRFYEQYF	TGTGCCAGCAGCTTGGGGACCATTGACAGACGCTTCTACGAGCAGTACTTC
few	TRBV5-1	TRBJ2-3	TRBD2	CASRIGTSGTTDTQYF	TGCGCCAGCCGCATCGGGACTAGCGGGACCACAGATACGCAGTATTTT
-	TRBV4-1	TRBJ2-1	TRBD2	CASSLRMRGGIGTYNEQFF	TGCGCCAGCAGCCTAAGAATGCGGGGAGGGATCGGAACCTACAATGAGCAGTTCTTC
few	TRBV4-3	TRBJ1-2	-	CASSQSGFYGYTF	TGCGCCAGCAGCCAATCAGGGTTCTACGGCTACACCTTC
few	TRBV7-9	TRBJ2-2	TRBD1	CASITTGQLTGELFF	TGTGCCAGCATAACAACGGGACAGCTCACCGGGGAGCTGTTTTTT
-	TRBV7-9	TRBJ1-1	-	CASSLLGTEAFF	TGTGCCAGCAGCTTATTGGGCACTGAAGCTTTCTTT
few	TRBV5-6	TRBJ1-6	-	CASSFRDGDSPLHF	TGTGCCAGCAGCTTCCGGGACGGAGATTCACCCCTCCACTTT
few	TRBV28	TRBJ2-1	-	CASSPDYNEQFF	TGTGCCAGCAGTCCGGACTACAATGAGCAGTTCTTC
-	TRBV7-9	TRBJ2-6	-	CASSTRDRRSGANVLTF	TGTGCCAGCAGCACAAGAGACAGGAGATCTGGGGCCAACGTCCTGACTTTC
few	TRBV7-9	TRBJ2-5	TRBD2	CASSEEIAGLISREETQYF	TGTGCCAGCAGCGAAGAAATAGCGGGCCTGATTAGCCGTGAAGAGACCCAGTACTTC
few	TRBV25-1	TRBJ2-5	TRBD2	CASMATSGQETQYF	TGTGCCAGCATGGCGACTAGCGGACAAGAGACCCAGTACTTC
-	TRBV5-4	TRBJ2-6	-	CASSLGQPVFSANVLTF	TGTGCCAGCAGCTTGGGTCAACCCGTTTTCAGTGCCAACGTCCTGACTTTC
few	TRBV11-1	TRBJ2-7	TRBD2	CASSWTSGASYEQYF	TGTGCCAGCAGCTGGACTAGCGGAGCCTCCTACGAGCAGTACTTC
-	TRBV18	TRBJ2-3	-	CASSPFGGQSTDTQYF	TGTGCCAGCTCACCATTCGGGGGACAAAGCACAGATACGCAGTATTTT
-	TRBV2	TRBJ2-7	TRBD1	CASSEPGQVSIGEQYF	TGTGCCAGCAGTGAACCGGGACAGGTCAGCATCGGCGAGCAGTACTTC
-	TRBV19	TRBJ1-2	TRBD1	CASSTGQGDYTF	TGTGCCAGTAGTACAGGACAGGGCGACTACACCTTC
few	TRBV12-5	TRBJ2-1	TRBD1	CASGPRGQGADEQFF	TGTGCTAGTGGTCCGAGGGGACAGGGGGCGGATGAGCAGTTCTTC
-	TRBV20-1	TRBJ1-1	-	CSARNTEAFF	TGCAGTGCTCGGAATACTGAAGCTTTCTTT
few	TRBV7-9	TRBJ2-3	TRBD1	CASSLRQGVTDTQYF	TGTGCCAGCAGCTTAAGACAGGGAGTCACAGATACGCAGTATTTT
few	TRBV6-5	TRBJ2-1	-	CASRTTGYNEQFF	TGTGCCAGCAGAACTACTGGGTACAATGAGCAGTTCTTC
-	TRBV5-1	TRBJ2-3	-	CASSQAAVTSTDTQYF	TGCGCCAGCAGCCAAGCAGCGGTTACTAGCACAGATACGCAGTATTTT
few	TRBV7-2	TRBJ2-3	TRBD2	CASSSGLASDTQYF	TGTGCCAGCAGCTCGGGACTAGCATCCGATACGCAGTATTTT
few	TRBV7-3	TRBJ2-5	TRBD1	CASSLRGGYQETQYF	TGTGCCAGCAGCTTAAGAGGGGGCTACCAAGAGACCCAGTACTTC
few	TRBV5-1	TRBJ2-5	-	CASSLSGHEETQYF	TGCGCCAGCAGCTTGAGCGGCCACGAAGAGACCCAGTACTTC
few	TRBV7-2	TRBJ2-2	TRBD1	CASSLSTGGLNTGELFF	TGTGCCAGCAGCTTGTCGACAGGGGGACTGAACACCGGGGAGCTGTTTTTT
-	TRBV5-6	TRBJ2-7	-	CASSPRLVAEQYF	TGTGCCAGCAGCCCGCGTCTAGTTGCCGAGCAGTACTTC
few	TRBV29-1	TRBJ2-2	-	CSVYGQAQSLSGNTGELFF	TGCAGCGTCTACGGACAGGCACAGTCTCTTAGCGGGAACACCGGGGAGCTGTTTTTT
-	TRBV18	TRBJ2-7	-	CASSPPGGYEQYF	TGTGCCAGCTCACCACCCGGGGGTTACGAGCAGTACTTC
-	TRBV7-2	TRBJ2-7	TRBD2	CASSASGMSYEQYF	TGTGCCAGCAGCGCAAGCGGGATGTCCTACGAGCAGTACTTC
few	TRBV25-1	TRBJ2-5	-	CASSKWDQETQYF	TGTGCCAGCAGTAAGTGGGATCAAGAGACCCAGTACTTC
-	TRBV15	TRBJ1-1	-	CATSIGTNTEAFF	TGTGCCACCAGCATTGGCACGAACACTGAAGCTTTCTTT
-	TRBV4-1	TRBJ2-5	-	CASSMLPGPGTQYF	TGCGCCAGCAGTATGTTACCGGGACCAGGGACCCAGTACTTC
-	TRBV10-3	TRBJ2-7	-	CAISEMGGSYEQYF	TGTGCCATCAGTGAAATGGGGGGCTCCTACGAGCAGTACTTC
-	TRBV11-2	TRBJ2-1	TRBD2	CASSFVSGRAAYNEQFF	TGTGCCAGCAGCTTCGTTAGCGGGAGGGCCGCTTACAATGAGCAGTTCTTC
-	TRBV7-2	TRBJ2-2	-	CASSLDVNTGELFF	TGTGCCAGCAGCTTAGATGTTAACACCGGGGAGCTGTTTTTT
-	TRBV5-1	TRBJ2-1	TRBD1	CASSLSSRGRNEQFF	TGCGCCAGCAGCTTGTCGAGCAGGGGGCGGAATGAGCAGTTCTTC
-	TRBV5-1	TRBJ2-7	-	CASSLFQSYEQYF	TGCGCCAGCAGCTTGTTTCAGTCCTACGAGCAGTACTTC